This is a list of T cell receptor beta chains from one sample in a study of T cells after yellow fever vaccination. TCRdb recomputed calls from the 5' RACE reads with MiXCR, one row per CDR3 protein. The sample lists hundreds of thousands of distinct CDR3 sequences; 9% to 15% were seen once. Here the sequenced sample was PBMCs, taken on the day of the yellow fever booster vaccination. These receptors all come from a man aged 25-40 years who received the YFV17D yellow fever vaccine. CDR3s include the opening cysteine and the closing phenylalanine or tryptophan. Each record gives: V gene, J gene, D gene, clone size, CDR3 length, CDR3 DNA, CDR3 protein. A D gene is named only where the DNA matches it firmly. Clone size is not always given. Where it is, it says once, few, many or a class for expanded clones.

>TRBV12-3/TRBV12-4|TRBJ1-1|TRBD1|few|16
TGTGCCAGCAGAGGGGGCCCCGGGCCAACGGACACTGAAGCTTTCTTT
CASRGGPGPTDTEAFF
>TRBV20-1|TRBJ2-1|TRBD2|NA|16
TGCAGTGCTAGCCTACTAGCGGCAAGCTCCTACAATGAGCAGTTCTTC
CSASLLAASSYNEQFF
>TRBV5-6|TRBJ2-2|NA|few|16
TGTGCCAGCAGCAAGGACGGACCACTGAACACCGGGGAGCTGTTTTTT
CASSKDGPLNTGELFF
>TRBV29-1|TRBJ2-7|NA|NA|12
TGCAGCGCCGCTAGGGGGGCCTACGAGCAGTACTTC
CSAARGAYEQYF
>TRBV7-2|TRBJ2-7|NA|many|14
TGTGCCAGCACACTGACTCGAACCTACGGGGAGCAGTACTTC
CASTLTRTYGEQYF
>TRBV12-3/TRBV12-4|TRBJ2-3|TRBD2|few|16
TGTGCCAGCAGTTATAGCGGGACGGTCTACACAGATACGCAGTATTTT
CASSYSGTVYTDTQYF
>TRBV24-1|TRBJ2-7|NA|NA|15
TGTGCCACCAGTGATTCGGGTGACAGGCACCACGAGCAGTACTTC
CATSDSGDRHHEQYF
>TRBV12-3/TRBV12-4|TRBJ2-7|TRBD2|NA|15
TGTGCCAGCAGTTATCGGACTAGCGGGAGCGGCGAGCAGTACTTC
CASSYRTSGSGEQYF
>TRBV20-1|TRBJ2-7|NA|NA|14
TGCAGTGCTAGAGATCCGGGAGCGACCTACGAGCAGTACTTC
CSARDPGATYEQYF
>TRBV27|TRBJ2-7|NA|NA|13
TGTGCCAGCAGCCCACAGGGTTACTACGAGCAGTACTTC
CASSPQGYYEQYF
>TRBV5-4|TRBJ2-1|TRBD2|NA|16
TGTGCCAGCAGCTTGGGGGGGACTAGCGGGAGGTATGAGCAGTTCTTC
CASSLGGTSGRYEQFF
>TRBV7-2|TRBJ2-5|TRBD2|few|15
TGTGCCAGCAGCTTCTCGGGACTAACCACAGAGACCCAGTACTTC
CASSFSGLTTETQYF
>TRBV9|TRBJ2-1|NA|NA|12
TGTGCCAGCAGCCTTCCCCGTCCTGAGCAGTTCTTC
CASSLPRPEQFF
>TRBV7-2|TRBJ2-3|NA|few|14
TGTGCCAGCGGGTGGAGGGGGCCCGCAGATACGCAGTATTTT
CASGWRGPADTQYF
>TRBV5-1|TRBJ2-1|TRBD2|few|17
TGCGCCAGCAGCTTGGATGGCGGGAGGACAAACTACAATGAGCAGTTCTTC
CASSLDGGRTNYNEQFF
>TRBV7-2|TRBJ2-1|TRBD2|few|19
TGTGCCAGCAGCTTAGCGGGGGGGACTAGCGGGAGGGCCTACAATGAGCAGTTCTTC
CASSLAGGTSGRAYNEQFF
>TRBV27|TRBJ1-1|NA|many|14
TGTGCCAGCAGTTCCATCAGGGGTGGGACTGAAGCTTTCTTT
CASSSIRGGTEAFF
>TRBV7-6|TRBJ1-4|TRBD1|few|15
TGTGCCAGCAGCTCAAACAGGGGGCGGAAAGAAAAACTGTTTTTT
CASSSNRGRKEKLFF
>TRBV9|TRBJ2-2|TRBD2|few|14
TGTGCCAGCAGCGTTAGCGGGAGTTCCGGGGAGCTGTTTTTT
CASSVSGSSGELFF
>TRBV10-3|TRBJ1-5|NA|NA|16
TGTGCCATCAGTGAGTCAGGGACTCGCCCCGCTCAGCCCCAGCATTTT
CAISESGTRPAQPQHF
>TRBV3-1|TRBJ2-1|NA|many|14
TGTGCCAGCAGCTCCGTGAGTGTTGACAATGAGCAGTTCTTC
CASSSVSVDNEQFF
>TRBV12-3/TRBV12-4|TRBJ2-2|TRBD2|few|17
TGTGCCAGCAGTTTGGTCCGGGTTAGCGGGATACCCGGGGAGCTGTTTTTT
CASSLVRVSGIPGELFF
>TRBV7-9|TRBJ2-1|NA|few|14
TGTGCCAGCAGCTTAGGTTGGGGTGGGAATGAGCAGTTCTTC
CASSLGWGGNEQFF
>TRBV14|TRBJ2-7|NA|few|14
TGTGCCAGCAGCCAACTGGATCTGTCAGGGGAGCAGTACTTC
CASSQLDLSGEQYF
>TRBV28|TRBJ2-3|TRBD2|NA|16
TGTGCCAGCAGTGACTTCGCTAGCGGGAGACTTGATACGCAGTATTTT
CASSDFASGRLDTQYF
>TRBV5-6|TRBJ2-5|NA|few|13
TGTGCCAGCAGCTTGAAGGAAGCAGAGACCCAGTACTTC
CASSLKEAETQYF